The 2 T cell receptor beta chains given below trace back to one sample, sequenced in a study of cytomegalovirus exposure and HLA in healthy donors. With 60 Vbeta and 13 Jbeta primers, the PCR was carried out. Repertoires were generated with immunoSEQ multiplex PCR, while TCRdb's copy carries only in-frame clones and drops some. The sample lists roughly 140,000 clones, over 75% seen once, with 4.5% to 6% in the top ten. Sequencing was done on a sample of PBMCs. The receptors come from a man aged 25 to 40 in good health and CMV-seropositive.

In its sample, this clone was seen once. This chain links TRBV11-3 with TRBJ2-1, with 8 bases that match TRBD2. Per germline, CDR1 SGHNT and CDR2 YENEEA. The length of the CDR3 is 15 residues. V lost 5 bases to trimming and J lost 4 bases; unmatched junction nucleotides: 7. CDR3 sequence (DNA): TGTGCCAGCAGCCCGAGCGGGAGTTTGTACAATGAGCAGTTCTTC. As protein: CASSPSGSLYNEQFF.

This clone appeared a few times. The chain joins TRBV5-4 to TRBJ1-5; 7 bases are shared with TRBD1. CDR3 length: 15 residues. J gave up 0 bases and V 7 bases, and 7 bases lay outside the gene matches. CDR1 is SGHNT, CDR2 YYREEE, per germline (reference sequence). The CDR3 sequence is CASGLQGYSNQPQHF. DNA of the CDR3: TGTGCCAGCGGATTACAGGGGTATAGCAATCAGCCCCAGCATTTT. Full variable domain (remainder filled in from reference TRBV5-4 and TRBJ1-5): ETGVTQSPTHLIKTRGQQVTLRCSSQSGHNTVSWYQQALGQGPQFIFQYYREEENGRGNFPPRFSGLQFPNYSSELNVNALELDDSALYLCASGLQGYSNQPQHFGDGTRLSIL.